The text below deals with one TCR beta chain. Its antigen specificity is not known. There are no base qualities to consult, and no much larger clone falls within one base. Each PCR received spiked-in synthetic TCR analog templates so that absolute template abundance could be estimated from read counts. Using the immunoSEQ assay, TCRbeta CDR3 regions were amplified from genomic DNA with bias-controlled V and J gene primers. Sequencing of rearranged TCRbeta segments was done at approximately 20X coverage. The study's processing was this. Sequencing errors were corrected by clustering, and CDR3s were annotated against IMGT so that V, D and J genes could be assigned. Only productive TCRbeta rearrangements were used in downstream analyses, excluding out-of-frame or stop-codon sequences. Clonality was calculated as one minus the Shannon entropy normalized by the log of the number of unique productive sequences. Clones differing between time points or between blood and tumor were identified by Fisher's exact test with Benjamini-Hochberg correction at adjusted p below 0.01. TCRdb obtained this table from immuneACCESS and retained in-frame rearrangements with V and J assigned. These tables miss some clones; where compared with another copy, unresolved V genes account for less than half of the shortfall, and the remainder is unexplained. V, J and clone size are taken as reported in that table, and D and trimming were inferred from the DNA itself. The sample data list about 50,000 clones, and 70% to 80% of these were observed just once. The ten most abundant clones make up around 3.6% of the sample.

A cohort of about 30 patients with locally advanced or metastatic urothelial carcinoma, treated at Memorial Sloan Kettering on a trial protocol, was included. Peripheral blood mononuclear cells were collected pretreatment and during treatment, with between 1 and 8 total time points per patient. The Qiagen DNeasy Blood extraction kit was used to purify genomic DNA from total PBMCs and from tumor samples. Collected pretreatment and during treatment, PBMCs were isolated and stored as previously described. The data originate from a study of PD-L1 blockade in urothelial cancer (dated by TCRdb to the late 2010s). Background on the whole study: All patients started therapy in the mid-2010s and received atezolizumab 1,200 mg intravenously every 3 weeks. In the same patients, whole exome sequencing and RNA sequencing of pretreatment tumors were performed in addition to TCR sequencing. Twenty-nine patients had pretreatment blood TCR-seq, some 24 had at least one posttreatment blood collection, and some 24 had tumor TCR-seq. Blood samples were analyzed at two time points: 3 weeks after treatment start (second dose) and 6 weeks after treatment start. Blood samples gave median yields of approximately 130,000 T cells and approximately 80,000 unique TCRs, along with a median clonality of around 0.08. Progression-free survival longer than 6 months counted as durable clinical benefit, and TCR features were additionally tested against both progression-free and overall survival. Pretreatment tumor samples, along with matched peripheral blood collected serially before and after atezolizumab treatment, underwent TCR sequencing. About 90% of the roughly 29 patients were identified as males with urothelial cancer of bladder origin, and a prior smoking history was reported by 18 of 29 patients. The study, an exploratory multi-omic analysis, examined somatic, immune and clinical correlates of response to PD-L1 blockade with atezolizumab in urothelial cancer. Durable clinical benefit was achieved by nine patients but not by the remaining 20. Patients had an ECOG performance status of 0 or 1 and had received between 0 and 3 prior chemotherapy regimens. The paper as a whole reports these results and caveats: At 3 weeks after the start of treatment, tumor-associated TCR clones in peripheral blood had expanded more in patients with durable benefit (n of about 20, p = 0.022). Because of the small sample size (n = 29) and the many exploratory analyses performed, the results are intended to be regarded as hypothesis-generating. A pretreatment peripheral blood TCR clonality below the median was linked to improved progression-free and overall survival.

The germline V gene encodes CDR1 SGHRS and CDR2 YFSETQ. The V end loses 2 bases and the J end loses 6 bases, and a stretch of 12 bases separates them. The CDR3 goes from the cysteine to the phenylalanine over 14 residues. This entry keeps only the CDR3 DNA: 42 bases, framed from base 1. The rearranged segments are TRBV5-1 and TRBJ2-1, with TRBD1 perhaps the D gene, on 6 matching bases. The source material was PBMCs, sampled around atezolizumab (anti-PD-L1) treatment. The receptor was isolated from a man aged 70-80 years with urothelial cancer. CDR3 sequence: CASSLGGRSNEQFF. The DNA is TGCGCCAGCAGCTTAGGGGGTAGATCCAATGAGCAGTTCTTC.